This T cell receptor (beta chain) was obtained from a study of long-term antiretroviral therapy in people with HIV. The J segment lost 4 bases and the V segment lost 0 bases, leaving 7 bases of the junction unmatched. The CDR3 covers 16 residues. The germline CDR1 and CDR2 sequences are SGHRS and YFSETQ. Points from the study as a whole: At every time point, clones expanded before ART dominated the repertoire. Records did not include ART adherence, viral resistance or therapy changes.

Running of the v3.0 immunoSEQ assay took place at survey level. The target of sequencing was about 35,000-50,000 T-cell genomes per sample. TCRdb keeps only in-frame clones here, not all; method: immunoSEQ multiplex PCR. The profile shows tens of thousands of clones, 75% to 90% of them singletons. Remarks on this clone: The antigen is undetermined.

The specimen was unsorted PBMCs, collected 1.5 years after starting antiretroviral therapy. The receptor was isolated from a man younger than 35 with HIV. The genes are TRBV5-1 and TRBJ2-7, with 10 bases that match TRBD2. CDR3 in DNA: TGCGCCAGCAGCTTGGCAACTAGCGGGACCCCTTACGAGCAGTACTTC. It translates to CASSLATSGTPYEQYF.